A selection of T cell receptor beta chains follows, all from one sample in a study of blood T cell repertoires in COVID-19. The data were produced by immunoSEQ multiplex PCR, yet TCRdb's version contains in-frame clones alone and is incomplete. The repertoire consists of about 150,000 clones, with approximately 90% occurring once and the leading ten covering 4%. Sequenced input: PBMCs or T cells enriched from blood (not recorded which). These receptors came from a woman between 40 and 50 years old who had been exposed to COVID-19. Each CDR3 is given with its conserved first and last residue. The D gene is left open where the match is weak. Part of the rows lack a size; the others show once, few, many or a class for expanded clones.

cdr3_nt cdr3_aa v_call cdr3_length j_call clone_size d_call
TGTGCCAGTAGTAGTCTCAGTTCCCGGAGGGCCGGGGAGCTGTTTTTT CASSSLSSRRAGELFF TRBV19 16 TRBJ2-2 NA NA
TGCAGCGTTGTAGGGGGGGCCTACGAGCAGTACTTC CSVVGGAYEQYF TRBV29-1 12 TRBJ2-7 NA NA
TGTGCCAGCTCACCGGGGAGCATGTGGGGAGGGGAAAACGAGCAGTACTTC CASSPGSMWGGENEQYF TRBV18 17 TRBJ2-7 NA TRBD2
TGTGCCAGCAGCATTCCGGGACAGGGGACCTCAGATACGCAGTATTTT CASSIPGQGTSDTQYF TRBV7-3 16 TRBJ2-3 NA TRBD1
TGTGCCAGCAGTTCGACAGTGGGGGCGAACACTGAAGCTTTCTTT CASSSTVGANTEAFF TRBV6-5 15 TRBJ1-1 NA NA
TGCAGCGTTCAACAGGGGTCCAATCAGCCCCAGCATTTT CSVQQGSNQPQHF TRBV29-1 13 TRBJ1-5 once TRBD1
TGTGCCAGCAGTCCCCCGGGACAGGGAGAACAGCCCCAGCATTTT CASSPPGQGEQPQHF TRBV28 15 TRBJ1-5 few TRBD1
TGTGCCAGCAGCCATCGGAGTCGGGCCGGGGAGCTGTTTTTT CASSHRSRAGELFF TRBV11-2 14 TRBJ2-2 NA NA
TGTGCCAGCAGCTCCAGGGTCGAGACCCAGTACTTC CASSSRVETQYF TRBV7-9 12 TRBJ2-5 NA NA
TGCAGCGCTGACGGGGGTGGAGGAAACACCATATATTTT CSADGGGGNTIYF TRBV29-1 13 TRBJ1-3 NA NA
TGCGCCAGCAGGGGAAACACGGCGGGTGAAAAACTGTTTTTT CASRGNTAGEKLFF TRBV5-1 14 TRBJ1-4 NA NA
TGTGCCAGCAGCGAAAGGGGGGGCACTGAAGCTTTCTTT CASSERGGTEAFF TRBV7-9 13 TRBJ1-1 NA NA